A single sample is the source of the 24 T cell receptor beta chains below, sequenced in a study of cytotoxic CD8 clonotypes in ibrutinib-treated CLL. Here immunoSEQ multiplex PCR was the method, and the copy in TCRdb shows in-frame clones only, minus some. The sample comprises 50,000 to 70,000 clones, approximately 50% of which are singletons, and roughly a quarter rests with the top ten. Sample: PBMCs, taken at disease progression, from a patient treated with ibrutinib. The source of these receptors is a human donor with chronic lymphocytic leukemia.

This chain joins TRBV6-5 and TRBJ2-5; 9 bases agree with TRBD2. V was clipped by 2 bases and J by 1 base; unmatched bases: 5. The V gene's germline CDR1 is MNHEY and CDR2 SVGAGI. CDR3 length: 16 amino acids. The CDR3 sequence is CASSYGAAGGQETQYF. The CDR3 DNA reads TGTGCCAGCAGTTACGGGGCAGCGGGGGGCCAAGAGACCCAGTACTTC.

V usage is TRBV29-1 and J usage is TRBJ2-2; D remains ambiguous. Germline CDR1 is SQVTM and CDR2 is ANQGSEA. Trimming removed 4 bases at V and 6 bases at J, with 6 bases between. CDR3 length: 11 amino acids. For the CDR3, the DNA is TGCAGCGTTGGAGAGGCCGGGGAGCTGTTTTTT. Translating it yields CSVGEAGELFF.

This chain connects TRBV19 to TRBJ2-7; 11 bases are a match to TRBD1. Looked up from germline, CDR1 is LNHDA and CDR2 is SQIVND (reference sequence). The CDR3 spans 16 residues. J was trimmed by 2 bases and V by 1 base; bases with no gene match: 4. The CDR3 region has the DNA TGTGCCAGTAGTATAGGCCGGACAGGGGGCACCTACGAGCAGTACTTC. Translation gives CASSIGRTGGTYEQYF.

Written as DNA, the CDR3 is TGTGCCAGCAGCGCAAGACAGGGGGGATCGAACTATGGCTACACCTTC. Protein sequence: CASSARQGGSNYGYTF. The gene calls are TRBV9 and TRBJ1-2; 9 bases are a match to TRBD1. Germline lookup yields CDR1 SGDLS and CDR2 YYNGEE. The CDR3 is 16 residues long. V gave up 3 bases and J gave up 2 bases; unmatched junction bases: 8.

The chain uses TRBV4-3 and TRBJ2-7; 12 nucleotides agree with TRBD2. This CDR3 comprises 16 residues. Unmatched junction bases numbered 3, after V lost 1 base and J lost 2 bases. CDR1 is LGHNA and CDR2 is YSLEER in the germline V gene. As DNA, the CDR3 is TGCGCCAGCAGCCAAGGGGCTAGCGGGAGGGCCTACGAGCAGTACTTC. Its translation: CASSQGASGRAYEQYF.

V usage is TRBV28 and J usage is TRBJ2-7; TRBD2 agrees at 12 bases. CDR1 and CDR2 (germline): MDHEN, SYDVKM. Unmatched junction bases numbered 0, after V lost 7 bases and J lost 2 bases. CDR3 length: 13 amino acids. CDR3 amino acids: CASTSGGAYEQYF. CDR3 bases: TGTGCCAGCACTAGCGGGGGGGCCTACGAGCAGTACTTC.

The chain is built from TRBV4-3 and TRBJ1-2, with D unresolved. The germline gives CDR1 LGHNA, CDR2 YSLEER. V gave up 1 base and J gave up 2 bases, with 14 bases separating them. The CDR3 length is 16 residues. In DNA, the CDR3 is TGCGCCAGCAGCCAAGTAGGGAGAAGGGTCAACTATGGCTACACCTTC. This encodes CASSQVGRRVNYGYTF.

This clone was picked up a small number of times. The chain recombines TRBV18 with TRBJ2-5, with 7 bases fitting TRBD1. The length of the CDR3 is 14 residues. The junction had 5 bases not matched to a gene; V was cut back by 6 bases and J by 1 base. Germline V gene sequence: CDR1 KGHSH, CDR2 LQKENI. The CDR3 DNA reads TGTGCCAGCTCTCTAGGACAGGTCCAAGAGACCCAGTACTTC. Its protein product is CASSLGQVQETQYF.

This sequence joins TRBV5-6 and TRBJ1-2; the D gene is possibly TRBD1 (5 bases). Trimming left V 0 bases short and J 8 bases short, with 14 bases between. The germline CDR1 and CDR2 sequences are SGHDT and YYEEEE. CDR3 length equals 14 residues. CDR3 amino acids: CASSLGGRTEGYTF. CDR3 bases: TGTGCCAGCAGCTTGGGGGGACGGACGGAGGGCTACACCTTC.

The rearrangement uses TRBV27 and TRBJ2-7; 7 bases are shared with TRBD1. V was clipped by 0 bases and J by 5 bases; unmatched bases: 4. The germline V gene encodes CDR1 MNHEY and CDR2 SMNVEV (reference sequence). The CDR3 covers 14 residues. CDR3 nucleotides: TGTGCCAGCAGTTTATCAGGGGGCTTTCACGAGCAGTACTTC. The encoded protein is CASSLSGGFHEQYF.

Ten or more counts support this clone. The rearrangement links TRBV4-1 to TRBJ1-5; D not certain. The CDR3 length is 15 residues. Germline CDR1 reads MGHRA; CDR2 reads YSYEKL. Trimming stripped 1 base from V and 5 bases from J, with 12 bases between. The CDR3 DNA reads TGCGCCAGCAGCCAAGTAAGGTCCTTTGATCAGCCCCAGCATTTT. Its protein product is CASSQVRSFDQPQHF.

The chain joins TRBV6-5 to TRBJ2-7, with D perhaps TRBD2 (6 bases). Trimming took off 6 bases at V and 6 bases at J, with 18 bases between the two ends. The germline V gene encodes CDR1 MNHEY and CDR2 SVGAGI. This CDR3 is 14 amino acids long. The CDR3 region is CASSRQGAGSEQYF. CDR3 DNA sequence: TGTGCCAGCAGCCGCCAGGGCGCGGGGAGCGAGCAGTACTTC.

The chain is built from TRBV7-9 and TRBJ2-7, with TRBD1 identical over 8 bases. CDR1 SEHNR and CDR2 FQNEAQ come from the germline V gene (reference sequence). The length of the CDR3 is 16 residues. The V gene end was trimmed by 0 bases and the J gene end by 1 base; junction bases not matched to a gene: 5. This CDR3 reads CASSLAGQVNSYEQYF. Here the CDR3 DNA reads TGTGCCAGCAGCTTAGCGGGACAGGTAAATTCCTACGAGCAGTACTTC.

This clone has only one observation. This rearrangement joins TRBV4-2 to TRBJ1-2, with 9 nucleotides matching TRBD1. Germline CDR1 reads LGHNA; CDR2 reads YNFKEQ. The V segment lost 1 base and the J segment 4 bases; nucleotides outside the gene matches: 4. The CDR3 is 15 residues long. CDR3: CASSQGTGGAYGYTF. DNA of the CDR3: TGTGCCAGCAGCCAAGGTACAGGGGGCGCCTATGGCTACACCTTC.

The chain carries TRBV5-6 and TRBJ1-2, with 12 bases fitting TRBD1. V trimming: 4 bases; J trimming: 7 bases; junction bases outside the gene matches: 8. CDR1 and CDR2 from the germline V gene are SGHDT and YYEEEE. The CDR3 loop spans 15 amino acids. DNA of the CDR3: TGTGCCAGCAGCGGACCTCGGGACAGGGGGCTTGGCTACACCTTC. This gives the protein CASSGPRDRGLGYTF.

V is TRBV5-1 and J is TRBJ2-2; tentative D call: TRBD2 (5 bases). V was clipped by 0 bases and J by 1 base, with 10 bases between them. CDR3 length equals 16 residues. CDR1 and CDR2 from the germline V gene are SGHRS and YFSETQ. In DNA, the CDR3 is TGCGCCAGCAGCTTGGCCTCGGGGAGGAACACCGGGGAGCTGTTTTTT. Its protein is CASSLASGRNTGELFF.

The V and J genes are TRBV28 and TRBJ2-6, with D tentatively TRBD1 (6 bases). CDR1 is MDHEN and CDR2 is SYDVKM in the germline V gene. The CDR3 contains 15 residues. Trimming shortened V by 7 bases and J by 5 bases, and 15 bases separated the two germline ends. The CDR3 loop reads CASKGGQIRANVLTF. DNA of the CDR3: TGTGCCAGCAAGGGTGGACAGATTAGGGCCAACGTCCTGACTTTC.

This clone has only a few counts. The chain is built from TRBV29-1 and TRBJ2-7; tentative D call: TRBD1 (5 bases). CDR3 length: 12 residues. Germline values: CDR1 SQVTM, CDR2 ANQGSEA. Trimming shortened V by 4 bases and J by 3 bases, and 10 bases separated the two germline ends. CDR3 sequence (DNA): TGCAGCGTTGGAGACAGCAGCTACGAGCAGTACTTC. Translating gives CSVGDSSYEQYF.

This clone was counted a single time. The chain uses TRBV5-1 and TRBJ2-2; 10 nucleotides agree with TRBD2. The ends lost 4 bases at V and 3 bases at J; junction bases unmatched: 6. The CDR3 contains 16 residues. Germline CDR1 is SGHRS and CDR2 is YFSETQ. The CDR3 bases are TGCGCCAGCAGCGCAACTAGCGGGAAAGACACCGGGGAGCTGTTTTTT. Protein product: CASSATSGKDTGELFF.

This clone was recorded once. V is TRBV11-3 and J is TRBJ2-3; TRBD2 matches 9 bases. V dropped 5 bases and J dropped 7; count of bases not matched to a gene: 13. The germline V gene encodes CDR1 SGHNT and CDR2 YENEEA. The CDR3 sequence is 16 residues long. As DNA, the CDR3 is TGTGCCAGCAGCATGGATGGGAGCGGGGGGTCTAATACGCAGTATTTT. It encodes CASSMDGSGGSNTQYF.

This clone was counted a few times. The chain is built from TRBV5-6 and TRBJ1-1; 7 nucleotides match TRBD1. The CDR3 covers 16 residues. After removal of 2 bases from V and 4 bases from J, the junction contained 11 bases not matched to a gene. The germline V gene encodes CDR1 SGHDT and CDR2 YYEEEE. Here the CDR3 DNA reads TGTGCCAGCAGCTTACGAAGGGGGCGCCTCTCCACTGAAGCTTTCTTT. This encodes CASSLRRGRLSTEAFF. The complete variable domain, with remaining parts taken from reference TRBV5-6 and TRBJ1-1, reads DAGVTQSPTHLIKTRGQQVTLRCSPKSGHDTVSWYQQALGQGPQFIFQYYEEEERQRGNFPDRFSGHQFPNYSSELNVNALLLGDSALYLCASSLRRGRLSTEAFFGQGTRLTVV.

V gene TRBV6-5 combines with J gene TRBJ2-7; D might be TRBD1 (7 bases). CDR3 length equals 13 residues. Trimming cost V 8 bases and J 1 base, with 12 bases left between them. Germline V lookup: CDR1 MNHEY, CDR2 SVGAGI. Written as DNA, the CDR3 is TGTGCCAGCGCCGCAGGGGGGTCCTACGAGCAGTACTTC. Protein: CASAAGGSYEQYF.

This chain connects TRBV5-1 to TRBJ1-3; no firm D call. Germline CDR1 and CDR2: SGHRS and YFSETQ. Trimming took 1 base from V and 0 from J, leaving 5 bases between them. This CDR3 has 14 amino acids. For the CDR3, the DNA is TGCGCCAGCAGCTTGAGTACCTCTGGAAACACCATATATTTT. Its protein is CASSLSTSGNTIYF.

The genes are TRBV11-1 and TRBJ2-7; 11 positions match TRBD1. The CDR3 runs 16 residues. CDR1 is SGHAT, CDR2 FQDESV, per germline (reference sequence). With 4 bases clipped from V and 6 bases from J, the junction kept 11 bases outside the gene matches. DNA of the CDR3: TGTGCCAGCAGCTCCAACCCCGGACAGGGGGCGGGCGAGCAGTACTTC. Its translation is CASSSNPGQGAGEQYF.